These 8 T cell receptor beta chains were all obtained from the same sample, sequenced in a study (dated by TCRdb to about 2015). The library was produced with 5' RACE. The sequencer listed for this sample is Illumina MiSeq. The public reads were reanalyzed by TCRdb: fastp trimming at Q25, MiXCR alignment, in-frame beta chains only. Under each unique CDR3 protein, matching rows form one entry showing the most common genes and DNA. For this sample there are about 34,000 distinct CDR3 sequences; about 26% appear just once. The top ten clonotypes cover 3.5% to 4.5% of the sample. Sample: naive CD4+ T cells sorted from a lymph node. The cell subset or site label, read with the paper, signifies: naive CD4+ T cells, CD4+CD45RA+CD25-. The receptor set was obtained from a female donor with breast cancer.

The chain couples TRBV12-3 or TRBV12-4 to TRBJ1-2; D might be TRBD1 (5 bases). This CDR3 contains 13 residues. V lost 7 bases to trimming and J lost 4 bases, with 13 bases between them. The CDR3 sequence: CASIVGGGYGYTF. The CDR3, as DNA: TGTGCCAGCATCGTTGGTGGGGGCTATGGCTACACCTTC.

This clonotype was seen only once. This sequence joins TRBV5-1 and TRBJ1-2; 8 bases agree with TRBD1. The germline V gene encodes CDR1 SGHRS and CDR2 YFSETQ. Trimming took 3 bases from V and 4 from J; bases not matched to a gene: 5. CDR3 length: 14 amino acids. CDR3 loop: CASSSIDRGYGYTF. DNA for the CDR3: TGCGCCAGCAGCTCTATCGACAGGGGCTATGGCTACACCTTC.

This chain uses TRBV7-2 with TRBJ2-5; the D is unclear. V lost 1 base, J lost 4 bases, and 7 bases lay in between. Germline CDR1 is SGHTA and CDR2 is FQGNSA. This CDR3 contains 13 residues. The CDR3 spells CASSLGVRETQYF. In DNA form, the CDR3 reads TGTGCCAGCAGCTTAGGGGTGAGAGAGACCCAGTACTTC.

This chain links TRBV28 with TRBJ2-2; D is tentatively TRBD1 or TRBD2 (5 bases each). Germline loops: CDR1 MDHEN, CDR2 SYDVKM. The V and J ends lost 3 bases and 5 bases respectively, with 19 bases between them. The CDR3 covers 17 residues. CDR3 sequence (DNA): TGTGCCAGCAGTTTGCAAATGGGGGACCTCGAAACCGGGGAGCTGTTTTTT. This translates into CASSLQMGDLETGELFF.

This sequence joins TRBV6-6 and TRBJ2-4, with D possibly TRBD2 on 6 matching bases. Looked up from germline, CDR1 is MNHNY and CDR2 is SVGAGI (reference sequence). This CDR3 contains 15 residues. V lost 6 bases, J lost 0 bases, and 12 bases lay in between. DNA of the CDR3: TGTGCCAGCAGGACCCGGGACTTAGCCAAAAACATTCAGTACTTC. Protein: CASRTRDLAKNIQYF.

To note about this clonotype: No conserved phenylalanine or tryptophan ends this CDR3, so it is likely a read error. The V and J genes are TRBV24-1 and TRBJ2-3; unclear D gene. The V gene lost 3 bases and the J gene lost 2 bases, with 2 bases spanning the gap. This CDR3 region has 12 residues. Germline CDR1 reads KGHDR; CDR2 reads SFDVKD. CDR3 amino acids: CATSDATDTQYL. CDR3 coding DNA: TGTGCCACCAGTGATGCCACAGATACGCAGTATCTT.

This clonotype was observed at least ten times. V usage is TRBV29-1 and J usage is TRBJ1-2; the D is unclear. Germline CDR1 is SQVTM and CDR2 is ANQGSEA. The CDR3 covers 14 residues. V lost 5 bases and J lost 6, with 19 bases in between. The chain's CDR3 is CSVSPDGVSDGYTF. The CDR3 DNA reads TGCAGCGTTAGTCCCGACGGAGTAAGCGATGGCTACACCTTC.

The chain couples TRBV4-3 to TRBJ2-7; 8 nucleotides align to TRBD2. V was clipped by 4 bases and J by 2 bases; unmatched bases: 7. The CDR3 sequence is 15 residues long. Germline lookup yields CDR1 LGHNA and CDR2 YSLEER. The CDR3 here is CASSPGGGVTYEQYF. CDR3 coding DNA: TGCGCCAGCAGCCCCGGGGGGGGGGTGACCTACGAGCAGTACTTC.